The present TCR beta chain was sequenced within a study of blood T cell repertoires in COVID-19. Trimming shortened V by 2 bases and J by 2 bases, and 10 bases separated the two germline ends. Germline V gene data show CDR1 as SGHAT and CDR2 as FQNNGV. The CDR3 extends over 15 amino acids. Profiling relied on immunoSEQ multiplex PCR, and the TCRdb table lists in-frame clones only, not all of them. Found here are 240,000 or so clones, approximately 86% of them singletons; the top ten hold 7.1%. Sequencing input: peripheral blood. The chain employs TRBV11-2 and TRBJ2-1, with D possibly matching TRBD1 (5 bases). The receptor comes from a woman in her 70s with active or convalescent COVID-19. The CDR3 DNA is TGTGCCAGCAGCTTAAGGCAGGGTCCCTACAATGAGCAGTTCTTC. This encodes CASSLRQGPYNEQFF.